The 21 T cell receptor beta chains listed next were all sequenced from one sample in a study of human T cells and chemical hapten exposure. Regarding time point: patch test 1, 2 weeks after DPC sensitization. As for treatment: therapeutic diphenylcyclopropenone sensitization with weekly scalp DPC. TCRdb itself ran the RACE reads through MiXCR, one entry per CDR3 protein. The sample lists under 65,000 distinct CDR3 sequences, less than 9.5% occurring once. This material consisted of whole blood, taken in connection with sensitization to the hapten diphenylcyclopropenone (DPC). Receptors were obtained from a woman aged 45 to 65 with alopecia areata. Some clones in this sample may be carry-over from other donors' samples.

Many counts were recorded for this clonotype. The V and J genes are TRBV27 and TRBJ1-1; D not certain. Germline V lookup: CDR1 MNHEY, CDR2 SMNVEV (reference sequence). Trimming shortened V by 3 bases and J by 1 base, and 6 bases separated the two germline ends. There are 13 residues in the CDR3. This chain's CDR3 is CASSFRENTEAFF. CDR3 nucleotide sequence: TGTGCCAGCAGTTTTAGGGAGAACACTGAAGCTTTCTTT.

This clonotype was counted at least ten times. The gene calls are TRBV12-3 or TRBV12-4 and TRBJ1-6; no firm D call. The V end lost 5 bases, the J end lost 2 bases, and 10 bases lay between the germline ends. The CDR3 spans 15 residues. The CDR3 is CASSPDGAYNSPLHF. CDR3 DNA: TGTGCCAGCAGTCCGGACGGTGCCTATAATTCACCCCTCCACTTT.

This clonotype was found many times. CDR3 amino acids: CASSQLAGGGGEQYF. CDR3 bases: TGTGCCAGCAGCCAACTAGCGGGAGGGGGCGGCGAGCAGTACTTC. The chain has TRBV27 and TRBJ2-7, with 13 bases lining up with TRBD2. The germline CDR1 and CDR2 sequences are MNHEY and SMNVEV (reference sequence). V was clipped by 6 bases and J by 6 bases; unmatched bases: 8. The CDR3 consists of 15 residues.

The chain recombines TRBV19 with TRBJ2-1; 9 bases are a match to TRBD1. The germline V gene has CDR1 LNHDA and CDR2 SQIVND (reference sequence). V lost 7 bases to trimming and J lost 2 bases; unmatched junction nucleotides: 9. The CDR3 is made up of 16 amino acids. CDR3 bases: TGTGCCAGTACCCAGGGACAGGGCAGAACCTACAATGAGCAGTTCTTC. It yields the protein CASTQGQGRTYNEQFF.

This clonotype occurred many times. This chain connects TRBV28 to TRBJ2-5; D is uncertain. The ends were cut back, 7 bases at V and 1 base at J, with 16 bases in the middle. From germline, CDR1 is MDHEN and CDR2 SYDVKM. CDR3 size: 15 residues. CDR3 coding DNA: TGTGCCAGCACGGAAACCACCTACTTCCAAGAGACCCAGTACTTC. Protein sequence: CASTETTYFQETQYF.

The V call is TRBV18, the J call TRBJ2-3; D is possibly TRBD1 (6 bases). Germline V gives CDR1 KGHSH, CDR2 LQKENI. There are 19 residues in the CDR3. Trimming took 1 base from V and 1 from J, leaving 21 bases between them. This CDR3 is CASSPLNVAQGRRTDTQYF. In DNA, the CDR3 is TGTGCCAGCTCACCACTGAACGTTGCACAGGGTCGTCGCACAGATACGCAGTATTTT.

The chain carries TRBV10-3 and TRBJ1-4; 8 bases are a match to TRBD1. This CDR3 spans 14 amino acids. The V gene's germline CDR1 is ENHRY and CDR2 SYGVKD. Trimming cost V 6 bases and J 5 bases; bases outside gene matches: 5. CDR3 sequence reads: CAISQQGGNEKLFF. The CDR3, as DNA: TGTGCCATCAGCCAACAGGGGGGAAATGAAAAACTGTTTTTT.

This clonotype was seen at least ten times. The chain carries TRBV7-6 and TRBJ2-2; D remains ambiguous. Germline V gene lookup returns CDR1 SGHVS and CDR2 FNYEAQ. This CDR3 comprises 15 residues. Between the trimmed V and J ends, which lost 5 bases and 4 bases, there was a span of 14 bases. The CDR3 DNA reads as TGTGCCAGCAGCAGCTTACAATCCGGCACCGGGGAGCTGTTTTTT. This translates into CASSSLQSGTGELFF.

This clonotype was found many times. CDR3 coding DNA: TGTGCCAGCAGCTTAGATTGGACAGGAGGCTACACCTTC. It yields the protein CASSLDWTGGYTF. The gene calls are TRBV11-2 and TRBJ1-2; 7 bases map to TRBD1. With 0 bases clipped from V and 8 bases from J, the junction kept 3 bases outside the gene matches. This CDR3 is 13 amino acids long. Germline lookup yields CDR1 SGHAT and CDR2 FQNNGV.

This clonotype came up many times. The CDR3 is CASSKVGSPDTQYF. The CDR3 DNA reads as TGTGCCAGCAGCAAAGTTGGCTCTCCAGATACGCAGTATTTT. The V call is TRBV21-1, the J call TRBJ2-3. TRBV21-1 is shown as a pseudogene. The CDR3 extends over 14 amino acids.

This clonotype was seen ten or more times. This chain connects TRBV7-2 to TRBJ2-7; D not resolved. Trimming left V 5 bases short and J 6 bases short, with 8 bases between. Per the germline V gene, CDR1 is SGHTA and CDR2 is FQGNSA. The CDR3 sequence is 11 residues long. Here the CDR3 reads CASSPAREQYF. For the CDR3, the DNA is TGTGCCAGCAGCCCGGCCCGCGAGCAGTACTTC.

This clonotype turned up a few times. The J gene is TRBJ2-2, the V gene TRBV7-2, with a tentative D call TRBD2 (6 bases). The CDR3 is 18 amino acids. Germline V CDR1 and CDR2: SGHTA, FQGNSA. V shed 0 bases and J shed 3 bases, with 17 bases lying between them. The CDR3 loop is CASSLAPAGRAYTGELFF. In DNA form, the CDR3 reads TGTGCCAGCAGCTTAGCTCCGGCCGGGAGAGCCTACACCGGGGAGCTGTTTTTT.

At least ten counts were recorded for this clonotype. V gene TRBV5-1 combines with J gene TRBJ1-1; no reliable D call. CDR3 length: 15 residues. Germline V lookup: CDR1 SGHRS, CDR2 YFSETQ. V was shortened by 6 bases and J by 1 base, with 16 bases between the two germline ends. DNA of the CDR3: TGCGCCAGCACACTTCCTTTATCAGGGAACACTGAAGCTTTCTTT. This sequence encodes CASTLPLSGNTEAFF.

This clonotype was picked up many times. J is TRBJ2-5 and V is TRBV12-3 or TRBV12-4; 7 bases align to TRBD1. With V trimmed by 4 bases and J by 1 base, 3 bases remained unmatched. The CDR3 has 14 amino acids. Written as DNA, the CDR3 is TGTGCCAGCAGTTCGGGACAGATCCAAGAGACCCAGTACTTC. Its translation: CASSSGQIQETQYF.

In its sample, this clonotype was seen many times. The chain has TRBV21-1 and TRBJ1-5. TRBV21-1 is given as a pseudogene. The CDR3 runs to 18 residues. CDR3 loop: CASSKAPLRGGSNQPQHF. The CDR3 coding sequence is TGTGCCAGCAGCAAAGCGCCCTTGCGGGGAGGTAGCAATCAGCCCCAGCATTTT.

Points on this clonotype: With a much larger clone just one base away, this may be a read error. The V call is TRBV28, the J call TRBJ1-5; 7 bases match TRBD1. Germline V gene lookup returns CDR1 MDHEN and CDR2 SYDVKM. This CDR3 spans 15 amino acids. The CDR3 bases are TGTGCCAGCAGTGAGCAGGGGGTAGGGAATCAGCCCCGGCATTTT. Its protein product is CASSEQGVGNQPRHF.

This clonotype was found many times. The J gene is TRBJ1-2, the V gene TRBV3-1; TRBD1 agrees at 7 bases. This CDR3 is 14 amino acids long. Germline CDR1 reads LGHDT; CDR2 reads YNNKEL (reference sequence). The V segment lost 0 bases and the J segment 8 bases; nucleotides outside the gene matches: 6. This CDR3 reads CASSQETGKGGYTF. CDR3 in DNA: TGTGCCAGCAGCCAAGAGACAGGGAAAGGAGGCTACACCTTC.

The table lists this clonotype with many counts. This CDR3 reads CASSPLGVISTEAFF. CDR3 bases: TGTGCCAGCTCACCACTCGGGGTAATAAGCACTGAAGCTTTCTTT. The chain recombines TRBV18 with TRBJ1-1; D remains ambiguous. Germline-derived CDR1 and CDR2 are KGHSH and LQKENI. The CDR3 is made up of 15 amino acids. Trimming removed 1 base at V and 4 bases at J, with 13 bases between.

This clonotype has at least ten counts. The chain uses TRBV4-2 and TRBJ2-1, with 9 bases that match TRBD2. CDR3 length equals 16 residues. V gave up 4 bases and J gave up 8 bases; unmatched junction bases: 12. Germline values: CDR1 LGHNA, CDR2 YNFKEQ. The CDR3 region has the DNA TGTGCCAGCAGCCCAGTTACTAGCGGGTCCGCCGATGAGCAGTTCTTC. It encodes CASSPVTSGSADEQFF.

This CDR3 is CASSIGVNTGELFF. In DNA, the CDR3 is TGTGCCAGTAGTATTGGGGTGAACACCGGGGAGCTGTTTTTT. This sequence joins TRBV19 and TRBJ2-2; no clear D. Trimming pared 3 bases from V and 1 base from J, leaving 6 bases between. CDR3 length: 14 residues. Per the germline V gene, CDR1 is LNHDA and CDR2 is SQIVND (reference sequence).

This clonotype has at least ten counts. This chain connects TRBV28 to TRBJ1-5, with a weak D call TRBD1 (5 bases). There are 17 residues in the CDR3. Germline V gene sequence: CDR1 MDHEN, CDR2 SYDVKM. Deletions cut 6 bases from V and 0 bases from J, with 18 bases between. The CDR3 region has the DNA TGTGCCAGCAGAGACCGGGACCGATCATATAGCAATCAGCCCCAGCATTTT. This encodes CASRDRDRSYSNQPQHF.